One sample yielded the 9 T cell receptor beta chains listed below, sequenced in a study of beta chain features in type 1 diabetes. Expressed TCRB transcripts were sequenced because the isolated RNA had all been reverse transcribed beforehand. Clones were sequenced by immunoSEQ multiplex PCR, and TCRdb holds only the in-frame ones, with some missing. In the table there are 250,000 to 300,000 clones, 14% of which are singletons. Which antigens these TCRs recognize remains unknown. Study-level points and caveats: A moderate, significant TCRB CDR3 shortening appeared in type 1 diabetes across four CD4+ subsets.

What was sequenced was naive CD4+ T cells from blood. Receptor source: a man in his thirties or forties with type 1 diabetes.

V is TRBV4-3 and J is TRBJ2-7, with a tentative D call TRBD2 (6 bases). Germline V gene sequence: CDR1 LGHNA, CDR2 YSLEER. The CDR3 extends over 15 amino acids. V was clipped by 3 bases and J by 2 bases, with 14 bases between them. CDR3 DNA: TGCGCCAGCAGCCAGCAGGTTGCGGGGCCCTACGAGCAGTACTTC. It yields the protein CASSQQVAGPYEQYF.

The CDR3 here is CASSLGLAGGETQYF. The CDR3 DNA follows: TGTGCCAGCAGTTTGGGACTAGCGGGGGGGGAGACCCAGTACTTC. The chain uses TRBV6-5 and TRBJ2-5; TRBD2 agrees at 16 bases. The CDR3 extends over 15 amino acids. CDR1 is MNHEY, CDR2 SVGAGI, per germline. V shed 4 bases, J shed 5 bases, and the junction held 1 base outside the gene matches.

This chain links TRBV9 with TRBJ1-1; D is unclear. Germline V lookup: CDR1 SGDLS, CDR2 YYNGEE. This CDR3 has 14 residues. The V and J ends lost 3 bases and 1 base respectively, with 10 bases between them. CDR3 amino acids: CASSGFRGNTEAFF. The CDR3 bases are TGTGCCAGCAGCGGTTTTCGGGGGAACACTGAAGCTTTCTTT.

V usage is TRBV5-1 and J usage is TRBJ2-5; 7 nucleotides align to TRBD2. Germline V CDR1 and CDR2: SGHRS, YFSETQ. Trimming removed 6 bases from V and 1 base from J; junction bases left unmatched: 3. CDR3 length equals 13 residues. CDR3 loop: CASTRTSQETQYF. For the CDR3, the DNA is TGCGCCAGCACCCGGACTAGCCAAGAGACCCAGTACTTC.

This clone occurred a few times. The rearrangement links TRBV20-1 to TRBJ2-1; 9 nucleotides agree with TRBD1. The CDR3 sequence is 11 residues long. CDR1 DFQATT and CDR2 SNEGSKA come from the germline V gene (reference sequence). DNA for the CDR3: TGCAGCCTGGACAGGGGAAATGAGCAGTTCTTC. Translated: CSLDRGNEQFF.

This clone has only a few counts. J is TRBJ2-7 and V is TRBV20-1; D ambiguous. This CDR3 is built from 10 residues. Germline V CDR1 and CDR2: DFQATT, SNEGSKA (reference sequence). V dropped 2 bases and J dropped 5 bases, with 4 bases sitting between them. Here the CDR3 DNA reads TGCAGTGCTAGAACTGACGAGCAGTACTTC. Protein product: CSARTDEQYF.

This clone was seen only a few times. CDR3 bases: TGTGCCAGCAGCAAAGCGGACAGGGACTACGAGCAGTACTTC. Translation: CASSKADRDYEQYF. The chain uses TRBV21-1 and TRBJ2-7; the listed D gene, TRBD1, was not tested against the DNA. TRBV21-1 constitutes a pseudogene. The CDR3 loop spans 14 amino acids.

The CDR3 coding sequence is TGTGCCAGCAGTTACCCGACAGGAGGGAACACTGAAGCTTTCTTT. Residues: CASSYPTGGNTEAFF. The V gene is TRBV5-4, the J gene TRBJ1-1, with D possibly matching TRBD1 (6 bases). Germline assignment: CDR1 SGHNT and CDR2 YYREEE (reference sequence). This CDR3 comprises 15 residues. Trimming shortened V by 5 bases and J by 1 base, and 15 bases separated the two germline ends.

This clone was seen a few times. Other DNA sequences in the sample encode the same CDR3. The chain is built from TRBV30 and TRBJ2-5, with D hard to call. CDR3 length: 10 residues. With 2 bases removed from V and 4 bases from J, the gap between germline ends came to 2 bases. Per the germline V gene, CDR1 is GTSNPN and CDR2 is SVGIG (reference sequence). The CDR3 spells CAWSRETQYF. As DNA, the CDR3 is TGTGCCTGGAGTCGAGAGACCCAGTACTTC.